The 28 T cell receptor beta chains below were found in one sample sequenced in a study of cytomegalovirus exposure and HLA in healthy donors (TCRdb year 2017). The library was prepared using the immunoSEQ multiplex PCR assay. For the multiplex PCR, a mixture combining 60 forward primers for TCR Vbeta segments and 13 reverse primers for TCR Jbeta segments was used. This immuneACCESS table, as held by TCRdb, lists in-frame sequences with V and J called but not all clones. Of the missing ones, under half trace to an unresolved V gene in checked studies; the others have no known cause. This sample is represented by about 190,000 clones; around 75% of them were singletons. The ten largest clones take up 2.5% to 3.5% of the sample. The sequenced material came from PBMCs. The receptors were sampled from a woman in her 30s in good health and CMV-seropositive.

DNA of the CDR3: TGTGCCAGCAGTTCTCAAGAGACCCAGTACTTC. This gives the protein CASSSQETQYF. The genes are TRBV28 and TRBJ2-5, with no clear D. This CDR3 comprises 11 residues. V was pared by 4 bases and J by 2 bases, with 2 bases between. Per the germline V gene, CDR1 is MDHEN and CDR2 is SYDVKM.

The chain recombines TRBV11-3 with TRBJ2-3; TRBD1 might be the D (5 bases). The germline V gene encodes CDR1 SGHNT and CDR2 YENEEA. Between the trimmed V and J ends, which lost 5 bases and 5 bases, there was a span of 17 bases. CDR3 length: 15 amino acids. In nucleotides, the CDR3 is TGTGCCAGCAGCCATATGACAGAGTCGATAGATACGCAGTATTTT. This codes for CASSHMTESIDTQYF.

This CDR3 reads CASSPSGTSGAQETQYF. The CDR3 DNA reads TGTGCCAGCAGCCCTAGTGGGACTAGCGGGGCCCAAGAGACCCAGTACTTC. This rearrangement joins TRBV5-6 to TRBJ2-5, with 13 bases that match TRBD2. The V gene's germline CDR1 is SGHDT and CDR2 YYEEEE. The CDR3 is made up of 17 amino acids. Trimming removed 4 bases from V and 1 base from J; junction bases left unmatched: 7.

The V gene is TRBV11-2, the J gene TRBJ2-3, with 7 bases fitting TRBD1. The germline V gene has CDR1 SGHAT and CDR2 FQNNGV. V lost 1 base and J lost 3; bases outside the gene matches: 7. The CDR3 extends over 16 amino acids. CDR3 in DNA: TGTGCCAGCAGCTTAGGCCTTCGACAGGGAACAGATACGCAGTATTTT. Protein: CASSLGLRQGTDTQYF.

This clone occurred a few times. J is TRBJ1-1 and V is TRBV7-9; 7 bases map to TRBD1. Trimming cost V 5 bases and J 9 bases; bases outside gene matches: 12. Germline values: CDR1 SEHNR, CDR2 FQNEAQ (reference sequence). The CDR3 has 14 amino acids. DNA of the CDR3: TGTGCCAGCAGCGTAGGGCCGCAGGGGGTCCAAGCTTTCTTT. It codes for CASSVGPQGVQAFF. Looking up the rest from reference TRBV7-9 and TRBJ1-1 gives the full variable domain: DTGVSQNPRHKITKRGQNVTFRCDPISEHNRLYWYRQTLGQGPEFLTYFQNEAQLEKSRLLSDRFSAERPKGSFSTLEIQRTEQGDSAMYLCASSVGPQGVQAFFGQGTRLTVV.

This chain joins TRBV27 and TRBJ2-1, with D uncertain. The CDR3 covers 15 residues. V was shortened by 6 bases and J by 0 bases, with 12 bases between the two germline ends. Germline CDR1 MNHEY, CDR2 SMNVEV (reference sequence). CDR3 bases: TGTGCCAGCAGAGATCGCTTGAGCTCCTACAATGAGCAGTTCTTC. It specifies CASRDRLSSYNEQFF.

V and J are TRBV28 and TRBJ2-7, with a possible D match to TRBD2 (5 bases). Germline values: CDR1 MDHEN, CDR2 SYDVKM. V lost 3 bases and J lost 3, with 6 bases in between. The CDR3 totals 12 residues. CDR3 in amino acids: CASSLGVYEQYF. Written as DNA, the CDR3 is TGTGCCAGCAGTTTGGGAGTCTACGAGCAGTACTTC.

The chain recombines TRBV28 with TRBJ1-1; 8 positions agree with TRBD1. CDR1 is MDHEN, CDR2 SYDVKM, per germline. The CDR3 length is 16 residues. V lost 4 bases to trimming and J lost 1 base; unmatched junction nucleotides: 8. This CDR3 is CASSSAGTGKNTEAFF. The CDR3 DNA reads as TGTGCCAGCAGTTCCGCCGGGACAGGAAAGAACACTGAAGCTTTCTTT.

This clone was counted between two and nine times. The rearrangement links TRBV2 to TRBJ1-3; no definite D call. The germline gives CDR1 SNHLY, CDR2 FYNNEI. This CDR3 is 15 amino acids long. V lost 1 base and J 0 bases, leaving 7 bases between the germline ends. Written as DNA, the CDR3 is TGTGCCAGCAGTGAAGATTCGAGCTCTGGAAACACCATATATTTT. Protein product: CASSEDSSSGNTIYF. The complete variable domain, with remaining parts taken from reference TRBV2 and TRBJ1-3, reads EPEVTQTPSHQVTQMGQEVILRCVPISNHLYFYWYRQILGQKVEFLVSFYNNEISEKSEIFDDQFSVERPDGSNFTLKIRSTKLEDSAMYFCASSEDSSSGNTIYFGEGSWLTVV.

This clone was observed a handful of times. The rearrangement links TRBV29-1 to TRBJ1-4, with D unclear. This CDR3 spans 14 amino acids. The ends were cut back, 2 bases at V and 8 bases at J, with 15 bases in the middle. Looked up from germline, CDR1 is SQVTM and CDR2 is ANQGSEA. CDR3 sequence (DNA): TGCAGCGTTGAAATTCCGGGGAGTAGGGAAAAACTGTTTTTT. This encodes CSVEIPGSREKLFF.

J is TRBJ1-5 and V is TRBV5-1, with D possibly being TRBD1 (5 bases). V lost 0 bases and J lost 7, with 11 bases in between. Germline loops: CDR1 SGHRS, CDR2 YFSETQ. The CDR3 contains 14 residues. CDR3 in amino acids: CASSLDGTYQPQHF. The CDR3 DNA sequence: TGCGCCAGCAGCTTGGACGGGACTTACCAGCCCCAGCATTTT.

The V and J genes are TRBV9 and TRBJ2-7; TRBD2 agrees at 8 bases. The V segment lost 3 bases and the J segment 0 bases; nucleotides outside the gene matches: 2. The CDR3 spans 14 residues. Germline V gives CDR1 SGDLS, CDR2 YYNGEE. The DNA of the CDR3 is TGTGCCAGCAGCGCCACTAGCGGCTCCTACGAGCAGTACTTC. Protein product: CASSATSGSYEQYF.

Written as DNA, the CDR3 is TGTGCCAGCAGTTTATCTAGTCCCGGCCTCACGAGAGGTTCACCCCTCCACTTT. The encoded protein is CASSLSSPGLTRGSPLHF. V gene TRBV28 combines with J gene TRBJ1-6, with D unclear. The germline V gene encodes CDR1 MDHEN and CDR2 SYDVKM. Trimming removed 1 base from V and 9 bases from J, with 22 bases in between. The length of the CDR3 is 18 residues.

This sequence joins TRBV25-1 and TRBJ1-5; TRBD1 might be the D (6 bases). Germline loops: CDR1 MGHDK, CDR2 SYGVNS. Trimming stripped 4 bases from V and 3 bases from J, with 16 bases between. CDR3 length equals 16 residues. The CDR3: CASSGGSGQINQPQHF. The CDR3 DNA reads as TGTGCCAGCAGTGGGGGGAGCGGACAGATCAATCAGCCCCAGCATTTT.

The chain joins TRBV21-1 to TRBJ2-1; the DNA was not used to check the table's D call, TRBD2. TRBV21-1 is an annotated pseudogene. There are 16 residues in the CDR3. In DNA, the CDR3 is TGTGCCAGCAGCTTCTCCCAAGGACTGATATACAATGAGCAGTTCTTC. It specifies CASSFSQGLIYNEQFF.

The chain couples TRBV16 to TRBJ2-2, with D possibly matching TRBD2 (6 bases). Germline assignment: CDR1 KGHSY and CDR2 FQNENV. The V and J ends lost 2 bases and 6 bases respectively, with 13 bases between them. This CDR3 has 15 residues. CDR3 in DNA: TGTGCCAGCAGCCAAGCTGACGGAGGGGCCGGGGAGCTGTTTTTT. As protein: CASSQADGGAGELFF.

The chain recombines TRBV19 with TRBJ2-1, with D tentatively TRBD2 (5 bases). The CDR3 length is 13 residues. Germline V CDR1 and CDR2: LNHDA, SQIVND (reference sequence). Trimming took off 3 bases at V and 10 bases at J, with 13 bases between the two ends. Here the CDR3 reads CASSIASSGEQFF. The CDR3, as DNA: TGTGCCAGTAGTATCGCTAGCAGTGGAGAGCAGTTCTTC.

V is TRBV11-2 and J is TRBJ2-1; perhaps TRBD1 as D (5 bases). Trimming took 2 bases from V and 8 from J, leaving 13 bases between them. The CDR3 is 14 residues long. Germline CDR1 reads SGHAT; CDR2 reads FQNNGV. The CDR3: CASSLSQGGYEQFF. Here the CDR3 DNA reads TGTGCCAGCAGCTTAAGTCAGGGCGGCTATGAGCAGTTCTTC.

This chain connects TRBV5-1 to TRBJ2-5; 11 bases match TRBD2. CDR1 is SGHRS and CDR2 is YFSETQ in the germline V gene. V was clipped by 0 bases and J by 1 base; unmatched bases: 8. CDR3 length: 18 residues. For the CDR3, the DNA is TGCGCCAGCAGCTTGGTGGCTTTAGCGGGAGGGATCCAAGAGACCCAGTACTTC. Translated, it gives CASSLVALAGGIQETQYF.

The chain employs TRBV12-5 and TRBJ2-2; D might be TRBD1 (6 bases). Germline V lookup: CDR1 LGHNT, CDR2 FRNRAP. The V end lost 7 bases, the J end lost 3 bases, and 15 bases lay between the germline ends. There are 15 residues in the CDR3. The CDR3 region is CASALIRTDTGELFF. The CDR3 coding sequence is TGTGCTAGTGCCCTTATTAGGACAGACACCGGGGAGCTGTTTTTT. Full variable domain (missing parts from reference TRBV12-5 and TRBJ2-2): DARVTQTPRHKVTEMGQEVTMRCQPILGHNTVFWYRQTMMQGLELLAYFRNRAPLDDSGMPKDRFSAEMPDATLATLKIQPSEPRDSAVYFCASALIRTDTGELFFGEGSRLTVL.

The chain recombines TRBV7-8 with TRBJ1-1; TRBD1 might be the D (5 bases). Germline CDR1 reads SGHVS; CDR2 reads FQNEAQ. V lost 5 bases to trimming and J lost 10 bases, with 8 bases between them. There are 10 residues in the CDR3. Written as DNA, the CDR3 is TGTGCCAGCAGCCTTAGGGGAGCTTTCTTT. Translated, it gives CASSLRGAFF.

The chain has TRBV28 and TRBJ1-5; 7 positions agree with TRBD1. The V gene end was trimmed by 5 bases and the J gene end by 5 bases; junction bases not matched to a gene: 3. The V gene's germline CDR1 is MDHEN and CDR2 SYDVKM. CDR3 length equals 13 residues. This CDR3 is CASSDREYQPQHF. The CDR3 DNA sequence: TGTGCCAGCAGTGACAGGGAATATCAGCCCCAGCATTTT.

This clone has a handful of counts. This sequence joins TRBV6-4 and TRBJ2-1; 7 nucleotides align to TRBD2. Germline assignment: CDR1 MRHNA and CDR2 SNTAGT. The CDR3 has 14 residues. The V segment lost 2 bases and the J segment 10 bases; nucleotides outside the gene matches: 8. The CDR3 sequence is CASSDASGNEEQFF. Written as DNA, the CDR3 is TGTGCCAGCAGTGACGCCAGCGGGAATGAGGAGCAGTTCTTC.

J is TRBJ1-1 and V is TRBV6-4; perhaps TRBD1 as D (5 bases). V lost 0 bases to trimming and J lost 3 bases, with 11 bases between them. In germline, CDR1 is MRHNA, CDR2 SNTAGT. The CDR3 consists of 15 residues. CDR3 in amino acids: CASSDSIAGYTEAFF. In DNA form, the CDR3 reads TGTGCCAGCAGTGACTCGATAGCAGGGTACACTGAAGCTTTCTTT.

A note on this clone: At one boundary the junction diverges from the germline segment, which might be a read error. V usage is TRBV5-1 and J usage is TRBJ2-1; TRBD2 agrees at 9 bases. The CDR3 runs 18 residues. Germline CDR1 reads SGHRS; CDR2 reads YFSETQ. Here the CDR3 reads CASSPVSGGAGGWIEQLF. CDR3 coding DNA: TGCGCCAGCAGCCCGGTTTCCGGAGGAGCGGGAGGATGGATTGAGCAGCTCTTC.

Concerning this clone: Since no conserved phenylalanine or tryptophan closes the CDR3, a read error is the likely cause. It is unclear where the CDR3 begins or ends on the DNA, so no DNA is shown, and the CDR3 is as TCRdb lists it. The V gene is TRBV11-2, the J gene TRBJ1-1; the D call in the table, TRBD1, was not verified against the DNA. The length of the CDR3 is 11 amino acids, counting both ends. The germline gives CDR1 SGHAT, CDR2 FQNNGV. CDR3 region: CASSFAGAVVI.

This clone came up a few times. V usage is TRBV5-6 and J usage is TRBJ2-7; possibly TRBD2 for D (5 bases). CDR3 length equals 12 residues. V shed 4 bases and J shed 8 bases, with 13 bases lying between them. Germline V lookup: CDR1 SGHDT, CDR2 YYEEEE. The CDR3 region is CASSRRGGQQYF. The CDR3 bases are TGTGCCAGCAGCCGACGCGGAGGCCAGCAGTACTTC.

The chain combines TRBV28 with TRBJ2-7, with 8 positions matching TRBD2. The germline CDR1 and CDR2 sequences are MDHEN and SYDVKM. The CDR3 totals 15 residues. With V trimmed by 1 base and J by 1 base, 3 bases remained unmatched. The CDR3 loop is CASSLSGRGSYEQYF. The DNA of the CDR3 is TGTGCCAGCAGTTTATCCGGGAGGGGTTCCTACGAGCAGTACTTC.